This section outlines one T cell receptor (beta chain) sequence together with its context. The CDR3 spans 14 residues. With 4 bases removed from V and 4 bases from J, the gap between germline ends came to 13 bases. Germline CDR1 reads KGHSH; CDR2 reads LQKENI. The PCR contained 60 Vbeta and 13 Jbeta primers. Libraries were prepared by immunoSEQ multiplex PCR; TCRdb keeps only in-frame clonotypes and omits some of them. This table holds about 67,000 clones, roughly 80% found once. These data originate in a study of cytomegalovirus exposure and HLA in healthy donors. Those who donated were healthy bone marrow donors.

This chain uses TRBV18 with TRBJ1-1; D ambiguous. The sample was PBMCs. The clonotype originates from a woman aged 25 to 45 in good health and CMV-seronegative. CDR3 in DNA: TGTGCCAGCTCACTAAACCCGACTATCACTGAAGCTTTCTTT. This sequence encodes CASSLNPTITEAFF.